Listed below are T cell receptor beta chains from one sample, sequenced in a study of OX40 agonist ivuxolimab in advanced cancers. Measured with immunoSEQ multiplex PCR; TCRdb has only the in-frame clones, and not every one. The table lists roughly 56,000 clones, about 88% of them singletons, with about 0.8% in the top ten. The source was CD4+ or CD8+ T cells sorted from blood, collected in a trial of the OX40 agonist ivuxolimab. The receptors originated from an adult with an advanced solid tumor such as melanoma, head and neck, liver or kidney cancer. Each CDR3 is given with its conserved first and last residue. The D gene is left open where the match is weak. Only part of the rows carry a size: once, few, many, or a class if the clone is expanded.

J | size | D | V | DNA | CDR3
TRBJ2-5 | NA | NA | TRBV11-3 | TGTGCCAGCAGCTTAATGCCGGACAGTCGGGAGCAGTACTTC | CASSLMPDSREQYF
TRBJ2-3 | NA | NA | TRBV29-1 | TGCAGCGTAGAGGGGTCTCCAGATACGCAGTATTTT | CSVEGSPDTQYF
TRBJ1-6 | NA | NA | TRBV19 | TGTGCCAGTAGTATAGGCAGGGGCCATAATTCACCCCTCCACTTT | CASSIGRGHNSPLHF
TRBJ2-1 | NA | NA | TRBV19 | TGTGCCAGTAGTCTCCAACAAACCAGGGTGAGCTCCTACAATGAGCAGTTCTTC | CASSLQQTRVSSYNEQFF
TRBJ1-1 | NA | NA | TRBV18 | TGTGCCAGCTCACCAAAGGAAGGGATGAACACTGAAGCTTTCTTT | CASSPKEGMNTEAFF
TRBJ2-5 | NA | TRBD2 | TRBV5-1 | TGCGCCAGCAGCTTGGGGGCTAGCGGGCAAGAGACCCAGTACTTC | CASSLGASGQETQYF
TRBJ2-7 | NA | NA | TRBV5-8 | TGTGCCAGCTTGGGGGGGGCCGACTACTACGAGCAGTACTTC | CASLGGADYYEQYF
TRBJ1-6 | NA | TRBD1 | TRBV10-2 | TGCGCCAGCTTGGGACAGGGTACCTATAATTCACCCCTCCACTTT | CASLGQGTYNSPLHF
TRBJ2-1 | NA | NA | TRBV5-4 | TGTGCCAGCAGCCCCGGACCCTACAATGAGCAGTTCTTC | CASSPGPYNEQFF
TRBJ2-7 | NA | TRBD1 | TRBV7-2 | TGTGCCAGCAGCTCGAGGACAGGGCTCGAGCAGTACTTC | CASSSRTGLEQYF
TRBJ2-1 | NA | NA | TRBV10-3 | TGTGCCATCAGTGAACGGGGCAATGAGCAGTTCTTC | CAISERGNEQFF
TRBJ2-6 | NA | TRBD2 | TRBV4-1 | TGCGCCAGCAGCAAAGATCCGGGACTAACGTTCTCTGGGGCCAACGTCCTGACTTTC | CASSKDPGLTFSGANVLTF
TRBJ1-3 | NA | NA | TRBV7-6 | TGTGCCAGCAGCTTACAGGCGACCTCTGGAAACACCATATATTTT | CASSLQATSGNTIYF
TRBJ2-2 | NA | NA | TRBV4-1 | TGCGCCAGCAGCCAAGAGCGCGGCACCGTTAACACCGGGGAGCTGTTTTTT | CASSQERGTVNTGELFF
TRBJ1-5 | NA | NA | TRBV19 | TGTGCCAGTAGTAAGGGGCAAAGCAATCAGCCCCAGCATTTT | CASSKGQSNQPQHF
TRBJ2-3 | NA | TRBD2 | TRBV29-1 | TGCAGCGTTGAAGCCCCCAGCCTATATAGCGGGGGGGCGGGAGATACGCAGTATTTT | CSVEAPSLYSGGAGDTQYF
TRBJ2-6 | NA | NA | TRBV5-4 | TGTGCCAGCAGCTCCCCAGGGTCCGGGGCCAACGTCCTGACTTTC | CASSSPGSGANVLTF
TRBJ2-7 | NA | NA | TRBV9 | TGTGCCAGCTCCGGGGGCTCTTACGAGCAGTACTTC | CASSGGSYEQYF
TRBJ1-2 | NA | NA | TRBV2 | TGTGCCAGCAGTGACGATGCAGGGCCGATTTATGGCTACACCTTC | CASSDDAGPIYGYTF
TRBJ2-1 | NA | TRBD2 | TRBV9 | TGTGCCAGCAGCGTAGGGGGAGGGATCTACAATGAGCAGTTCTTC | CASSVGGGIYNEQFF
TRBJ2-2 | NA | NA | TRBV7-2 | TGTGCCAGCAGCCTTCGGGTCTCCGGGGAGCTGTTTTTT | CASSLRVSGELFF
TRBJ1-2 | NA | NA | TRBV19 | TGTGCCAGTAGCCTCTTATCGGGTGGCTACACCTTC | CASSLLSGGYTF
TRBJ1-2 | NA | NA | TRBV5-5 | TGTGCCAGCAGCTTTGAGGGGGAAGGCTATGGCTACACCTTC | CASSFEGEGYGYTF
TRBJ1-2 | NA | NA | TRBV5-1 | TGCGCCAGCAGCGCGATGACAGGTCGTACTATGGCTGGCTACACCTTC | CASSAMTGRTMAGYTF
TRBJ1-2 | NA | TRBD1 | TRBV19 | TGTGCCAGTAGTAACGCACAGGGGGCCTATGGCTACACCTTC | CASSNAQGAYGYTF
TRBJ1-2 | NA | NA | TRBV6-1 | TGTGCCAGCACTCTCCCTGACATCGGGTCCGGCTACACCTTC | CASTLPDIGSGYTF
TRBJ2-3 | few | TRBD1 | TRBV5-1 | TGCGCCAGCAGATCTACAGGGGTAGGGGGAGAGGGGAGCACAGATACGCAGTATTTT | CASRSTGVGGEGSTDTQYF